The 24 T cell receptor beta chains below all came from one sample that was sequenced in a study of brain metastases from non-small cell lung cancer (dated by TCRdb to the late 2010s). Library method: the immunoSEQ multiplex PCR assay. This is the immuneACCESS table as TCRdb keeps it, with only in-frame sequences that have V and J called. A part of the clones is gone; compared with another copy, unresolved V genes explain less than half, and the rest is unexplained. This sample is represented by about 1,000 clones; roughly 88% of them were singletons. The ten biggest clones cover just under 15% of the sample. Material: tissue from a brain metastasis. The cell subset or site label corresponds to: resected brain metastasis paired with primary lung tumor. The receptors come from a donor at least 40 years old with non-small cell lung cancer.

In DNA, the CDR3 is TGTGCCTGGGGAAGATCGGGACGCAACTATGGCTACACCTTC. This translates into CAWGRSGRNYGYTF. V gene TRBV30 combines with J gene TRBJ1-2; TRBD1 might be the D (5 bases). V was clipped by 5 bases and J by 2 bases, with 15 bases between them. This CDR3 is 14 amino acids long. Germline V gene data show CDR1 as GTSNPN and CDR2 as SVGIG (reference sequence).

Only one count was recorded for this clone. The V call is TRBV19, the J call TRBJ2-7, with TRBD2 as a possible D gene (5 bases). V was pared by 5 bases and J by 6 bases, with 14 bases between. Germline assignment: CDR1 LNHDA and CDR2 SQIVND (reference sequence). The length of the CDR3 is 13 residues. The CDR3 coding sequence is TGTGCCAGTAGTCCGGGTTTAGGAGGCGAGCAGTACTTC. Encoded protein: CASSPGLGGEQYF.

The chain combines TRBV3-1 (or the pseudogene TRBV3-2) with TRBJ1-3; TRBD1 matches at 9 bases. The CDR3 contains 16 residues. Trimming took 1 base from V and 2 from J; bases not matched to a gene: 3. From germline, CDR1 is LGHDT and CDR2 YNNKEL (reference sequence). The CDR3 sequence is CASSQGRQGAGNTIYF. The CDR3 DNA reads TGTGCCAGCAGCCAAGGTCGACAGGGGGCTGGAAACACCATATATTTT.

This chain links TRBV11-3 with TRBJ1-1, with 11 bases aligning to TRBD1. The V segment lost 5 bases and the J segment 7 bases; nucleotides outside the gene matches: 9. Germline CDR1 is SGHNT and CDR2 is YENEEA. This CDR3 comprises 15 residues. As DNA, the CDR3 is TGTGCCAGCAGCCGTGGCGGACAGGGGGCCCTTGAAGCTTTCTTT. This sequence encodes CASSRGGQGALEAFF.

The rearrangement joins TRBV10-1 to TRBJ1-5; D remains ambiguous. Looked up from germline, CDR1 is WNHNN and CDR2 is SYGVQD (reference sequence). V shed 2 bases and J shed 1 base, with 9 bases lying between them. The CDR3 covers 15 residues. The DNA of the CDR3 is TGCGCCAGCAGTGAGAGACGTACGAGCAATCAGCCCCAGCATTTT. Translation: CASSERRTSNQPQHF.

The genes are TRBV27 and TRBJ2-7; D perhaps matches TRBD2 (5 bases). With 7 bases removed from V and 6 bases from J, the gap between germline ends came to 19 bases. The CDR3 loop spans 14 amino acids. In germline, CDR1 is MNHEY, CDR2 SMNVEV (reference sequence). The CDR3 is CASKMFRGRSEQYF. The CDR3 DNA reads TGTGCCAGCAAAATGTTTCGGGGTCGGAGCGAGCAGTACTTC.

This sequence joins TRBV20-1 and TRBJ2-3, with 9 bases identical to TRBD2. The CDR3 sequence is 16 residues long. J gave up 8 bases and V 3 bases, and 15 bases lay outside the gene matches. Per germline, CDR1 DFQATT and CDR2 SNEGSKA (reference sequence). CDR3 amino acids: CSASVLAGTRGATQYF. The CDR3 coding sequence is TGCAGTGCTAGTGTGCTAGCGGGGACTCGGGGAGCTACGCAGTATTTT.

This clone has just a few counts. The rearrangement uses TRBV3-1 (or the pseudogene TRBV3-2) and TRBJ2-1; TRBD2 agrees at 7 bases. Per germline, CDR1 LGHDT and CDR2 YNNKEL (reference sequence). This CDR3 contains 13 residues. V lost 1 base to trimming and J lost 7 bases; unmatched junction nucleotides: 1. CDR3 DNA sequence: TGTGCCAGCAGCCAAGGGGGGGGGAATGAGCAGTTCTTC. Encoded protein: CASSQGGGNEQFF.

The chain has TRBV6-5 and TRBJ1-2; D unresolved. Germline lookup yields CDR1 MNHEY and CDR2 SVGAGI. The CDR3 runs to 13 residues. V was cut by 6 bases and J by 4 bases, with 12 bases left in between. This chain's CDR3 is CASSYGVGYGYTF. CDR3 nucleotides: TGTGCCAGCAGCTACGGGGTGGGCTATGGCTACACCTTC.

In DNA, the CDR3 is TGCGCCAGCAGCCCCGGACGAAGTGGTGGGGCAGATACGCAGTATTTT. Protein product: CASSPGRSGGADTQYF. The V call is TRBV4-1, the J call TRBJ2-3; D is ambiguous. V was shortened by 4 bases and J by 4 bases, with 18 bases between the two germline ends. CDR1 is MGHRA and CDR2 is YSYEKL in the germline V gene. The CDR3 totals 16 residues.

CDR3 amino acids: CASSPTMSGRRYEQYF. The DNA of the CDR3 is TGTGCCAGCAGCCCGACTATGAGCGGGAGGAGGTACGAGCAGTACTTC. The V gene is TRBV3-1 (or the pseudogene TRBV3-2), the J gene TRBJ2-7; TRBD2 matches 9 bases. Germline lookup yields CDR1 LGHDT and CDR2 YNNKEL (reference sequence). After removal of 4 bases from V and 4 bases from J, the junction contained 11 bases not matched to a gene. The CDR3 has 16 residues.

The J gene is TRBJ1-2, the V gene TRBV2; no firm D call. This CDR3 is built from 15 residues. Trimming removed 3 bases from V and 7 bases from J, with 18 bases in between. Per germline, CDR1 SNHLY and CDR2 FYNNEI. This CDR3 is CASSESRPLSGGYTF. The CDR3 nucleotides read TGTGCCAGCAGTGAGTCCAGGCCCCTAAGTGGTGGCTACACCTTC.

The chain recombines TRBV5-6 with TRBJ2-3; no clear D gene. This CDR3 spans 16 amino acids. Trimming removed 0 bases from V and 0 bases from J, with 11 bases in between. Germline V gene sequence: CDR1 SGHDT, CDR2 YYEEEE. The CDR3 DNA reads TGTGCCAGCAGCTTGGTTCTACAAGTTAGCACAGATACGCAGTATTTT. Its protein product is CASSLVLQVSTDTQYF.

With regard to this clone: One end of the junction varies from germline; a read error may be responsible. J is TRBJ2-1 and V is TRBV20-1, with D possibly being TRBD1 (6 bases). This CDR3 is 14 amino acids long. Per the germline V gene, CDR1 is DFQATT and CDR2 is SNEGSKA (reference sequence). The CDR3, as DNA: TGCAGTGCTAGTTCGGACAGATTATACAATGAGCAATTCTTC. This codes for CSASSDRLYNEQFF.

The chain uses TRBV19 and TRBJ2-7, with TRBD2 as a possible D gene (5 bases). Germline V lookup: CDR1 LNHDA, CDR2 SQIVND (reference sequence). V was trimmed by 3 bases and J by 3 bases, leaving 9 bases between them. CDR3 length equals 13 residues. The CDR3 bases are TGTGCCAGTAGTATTGAGGGAGTCTACGAGCAGTACTTC. This translates into CASSIEGVYEQYF.

The rearrangement uses TRBV4-2 and TRBJ1-4, with 11 positions matching TRBD1. V dropped 3 bases and J dropped 6; count of bases not matched to a gene: 12. This CDR3 contains 18 residues. Germline V gene data show CDR1 as LGHNA and CDR2 as YNFKEQ. The CDR3, as DNA: TGTGCCAGCAGCCAGCGTCCCGGGACAGGGGGACGGGATGAAAAACTGTTTTTT. Its translation: CASSQRPGTGGRDEKLFF.

On this clone itself: A much larger clone differs by one base, so this may be a read error. Other nucleotide sequences in the sample specify the same CDR3. This chain links TRBV4-1 with TRBJ2-2, with TRBD2 as a possible D gene (6 bases). This CDR3 is 15 amino acids long. Germline V lookup: CDR1 MGHRA, CDR2 YSYEKL. The CDR3 sequence is CASSPAGTNTGELFF. The CDR3 DNA reads as TGCGCTAGCAGCCCCGCGGGGACCAACACCGGGGAGCTGTTTTTT.

This clone was seen only once. The CDR3 region has the DNA TGCAGCGCCCTGACTCTGGGCACTGAAGCTTTCTTT. This codes for CSALTLGTEAFF. This sequence joins TRBV29-1 and TRBJ1-1; D remains ambiguous. The CDR3 sequence is 12 residues long. V lost 7 bases, J lost 4 bases, and 13 bases lay in between. Per germline, CDR1 SQVTM and CDR2 ANQGSEA.

V and J are TRBV5-1 and TRBJ2-7; TRBD2 matches at 7 bases. Germline V lookup: CDR1 SGHRS, CDR2 YFSETQ. The CDR3 consists of 16 residues. V shed 4 bases and J 0 bases; nucleotides not matched to a gene: 10. CDR3 DNA: TGCGCCAGCAGCCCCTTAGGAGCGGGGACCTCCTACGAGCAGTACTTC. It translates to CASSPLGAGTSYEQYF.

The chain employs TRBV3-1 (or the pseudogene TRBV3-2) and TRBJ1-5, with D perhaps TRBD1 (5 bases). This CDR3 contains 12 residues. From germline, CDR1 is LGHDT and CDR2 YNNKEL (reference sequence). Between the trimmed V and J ends, which lost 6 bases and 2 bases, there was a span of 5 bases. The CDR3 sequence is CASRQGNQPQHF. Written as DNA, the CDR3 is TGTGCCAGCAGACAGGGCAATCAGCCCCAGCATTTT.

This chain links TRBV5-6 with TRBJ2-5; weak D call: TRBD2 (6 bases). Germline V gene data show CDR1 as SGHDT and CDR2 as YYEEEE. V was clipped by 1 base and J by 4 bases, with 14 bases between them. The CDR3 is 15 amino acids. The CDR3 DNA follows: TGTGCCAGCAGCTTGAGGAGCATGGGAGGAGAGACCCAGTACTTC. Its protein product is CASSLRSMGGETQYF.

This clone was observed a handful of times. The gene calls are TRBV2 and TRBJ2-1; 15 bases align to TRBD2. The CDR3 contains 15 residues. The trim removed 3 bases at V and 6 bases at J, leaving 0 bases unmatched. Germline V lookup: CDR1 SNHLY, CDR2 FYNNEI. This CDR3 is CASSEGLAGGNEQFF. DNA for the CDR3: TGTGCCAGCAGTGAGGGACTAGCGGGAGGCAATGAGCAGTTCTTC.

J is TRBJ1-2 and V is TRBV6-1, with 8 bases aligning to TRBD1. This CDR3 contains 12 residues. V lost 6 bases and J lost 7; bases outside the gene matches: 4. Germline V gene data show CDR1 as MNHNS and CDR2 as SASEGT. Written as DNA, the CDR3 is TGTGCCAGCAGCAGGGGGCTGGTTGGCTACACCTTC. Protein: CASSRGLVGYTF.

The CDR3 sequence is CASSLDAINSPLHF. The DNA of the CDR3 is TGCGCCAGCAGCTTGGATGCTATAAATTCACCCCTCCACTTT. The chain is built from TRBV5-1 and TRBJ1-6; D is unresolved. Per the germline V gene, CDR1 is SGHRS and CDR2 is YFSETQ. This CDR3 is built from 14 residues. Trimming shortened V by 0 bases and J by 7 bases, and 8 bases separated the two germline ends.